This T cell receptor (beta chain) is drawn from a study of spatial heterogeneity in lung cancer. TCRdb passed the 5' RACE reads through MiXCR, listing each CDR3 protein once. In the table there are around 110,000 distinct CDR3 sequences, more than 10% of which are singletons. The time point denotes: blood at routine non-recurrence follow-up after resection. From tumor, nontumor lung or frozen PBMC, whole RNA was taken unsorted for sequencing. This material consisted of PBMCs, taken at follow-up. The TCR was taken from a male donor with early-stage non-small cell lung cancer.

CDR3 nucleotides: TGCGCCAGCAGCCTCGGAGGGATGATCTACGAGCAGTACTTC. Translating it yields CASSLGGMIYEQYF. The V call is TRBV5-1, the J call TRBJ2-7; maybe TRBD2 (6 bases). Germline values: CDR1 SGHRS, CDR2 YFSETQ. The CDR3 has 14 amino acids. The V and J ends lost 4 bases and 3 bases respectively, with 14 bases between them.